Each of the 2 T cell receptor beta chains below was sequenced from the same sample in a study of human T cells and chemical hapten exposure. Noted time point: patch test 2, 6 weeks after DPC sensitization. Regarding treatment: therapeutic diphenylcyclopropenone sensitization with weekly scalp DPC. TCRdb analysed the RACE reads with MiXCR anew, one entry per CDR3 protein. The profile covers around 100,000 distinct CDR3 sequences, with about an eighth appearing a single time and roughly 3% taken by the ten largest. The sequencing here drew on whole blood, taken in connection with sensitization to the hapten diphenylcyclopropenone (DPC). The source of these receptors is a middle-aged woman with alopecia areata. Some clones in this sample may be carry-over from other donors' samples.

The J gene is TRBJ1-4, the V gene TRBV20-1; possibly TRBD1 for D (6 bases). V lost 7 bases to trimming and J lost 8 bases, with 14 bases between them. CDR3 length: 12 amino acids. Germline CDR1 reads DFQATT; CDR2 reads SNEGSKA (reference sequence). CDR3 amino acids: CSVRGLGEKLFF. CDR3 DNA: TGCAGTGTACGGGGGCTTGGCGAAAAACTGTTTTTT.

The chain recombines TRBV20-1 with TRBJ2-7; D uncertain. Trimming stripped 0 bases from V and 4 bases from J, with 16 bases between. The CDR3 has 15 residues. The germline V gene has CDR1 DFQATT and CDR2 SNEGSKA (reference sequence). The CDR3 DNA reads TGCAGTGCTAGAGATAGGCGCAGAGGAGAATACGAGCAGTACTTC. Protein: CSARDRRRGEYEQYF.